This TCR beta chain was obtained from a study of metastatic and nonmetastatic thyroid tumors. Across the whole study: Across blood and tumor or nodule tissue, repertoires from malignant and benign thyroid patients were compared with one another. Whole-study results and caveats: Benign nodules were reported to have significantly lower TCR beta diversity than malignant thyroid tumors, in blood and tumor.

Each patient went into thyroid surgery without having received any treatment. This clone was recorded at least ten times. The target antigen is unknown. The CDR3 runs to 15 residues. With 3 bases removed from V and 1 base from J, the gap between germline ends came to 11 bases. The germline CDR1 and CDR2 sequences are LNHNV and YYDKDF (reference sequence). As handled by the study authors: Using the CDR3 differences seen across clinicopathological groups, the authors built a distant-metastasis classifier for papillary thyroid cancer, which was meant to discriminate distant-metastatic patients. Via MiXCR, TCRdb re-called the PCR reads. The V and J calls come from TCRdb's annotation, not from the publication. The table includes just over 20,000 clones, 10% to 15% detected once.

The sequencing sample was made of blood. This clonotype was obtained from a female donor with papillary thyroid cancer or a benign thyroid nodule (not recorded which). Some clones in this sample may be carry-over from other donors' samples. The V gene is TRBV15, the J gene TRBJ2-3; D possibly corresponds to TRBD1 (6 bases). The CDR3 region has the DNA TGTGCCACCAGCAGGAGGGACACTGGCACAGATACGCAGTATTTT. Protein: CATSRRDTGTDTQYF.